This TCR beta chain was captured in a study of OX40 agonist ivuxolimab in advanced cancers. Across the study: Two patients with cutaneous melanoma and one with hepatocellular carcinoma, three in total, showed partial responses.

Sequenced by immunoSEQ multiplex PCR; TCRdb stores in-frame clones only, minus some. The sample includes 65,000 to 80,000 clones, approximately 90% of them seen just once. Trimming shortened V by 3 bases and J by 12 bases, and 14 bases separated the two germline ends. CDR1 and CDR2 (germline): SEHNR, FQNEAQ (reference sequence). This CDR3 region has 13 residues. The sample in question was CD4+ or CD8+ T cells sorted from blood, obtained in a trial of the OX40 agonist ivuxolimab. The clonotype originates from an adult with an advanced solid tumor such as melanoma, head and neck, liver or kidney cancer. The V and J genes are TRBV7-9 and TRBJ1-4; TRBD1 might be the D (5 bases). The DNA of the CDR3 is TGTGCCAGCAGCTTGGAGGGACCGATGGAACTGTTTTTT. Translating it yields CASSLEGPMELFF.